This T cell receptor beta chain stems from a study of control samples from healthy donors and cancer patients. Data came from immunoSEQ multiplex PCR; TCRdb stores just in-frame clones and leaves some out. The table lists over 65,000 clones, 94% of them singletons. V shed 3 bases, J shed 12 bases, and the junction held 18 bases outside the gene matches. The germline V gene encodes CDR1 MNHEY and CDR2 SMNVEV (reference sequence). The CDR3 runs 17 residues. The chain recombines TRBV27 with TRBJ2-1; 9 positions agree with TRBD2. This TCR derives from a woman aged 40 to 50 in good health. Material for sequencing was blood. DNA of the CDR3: TGTGCCAGCAGTTTCGAAGCGGGGGGACCCGTCGTCGGTGGGCAGTTCTTC. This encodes CASSFEAGGPVVGGQFF.